The 3 T cell receptor beta chains in this list originate from one sample, sequenced in a study of cytomegalovirus exposure and HLA in healthy donors. A multiplex PCR was run with 60 Vbeta primers and 13 Jbeta primers. Repertoires were generated with immunoSEQ multiplex PCR, while TCRdb's copy carries only in-frame clones and drops some. In the table there are 55,000 to 70,000 clones, under 85% of which are singletons. Sample: PBMCs. These receptors were collected from a male donor in good health and CMV-seropositive.

The chain is built from TRBV18 and TRBJ1-2; a possible D gene is TRBD1 (5 bases). The CDR3 length is 13 residues. V was clipped by 3 bases and J by 0 bases, with 5 bases between them. CDR1 and CDR2 from the germline V gene are KGHSH and LQKENI. The CDR3 bases are TGTGCCAGCTCACCGACAGCTAACTATGGCTACACCTTC. Translation: CASSPTANYGYTF.

The genes are TRBV28 and TRBJ1-1; TRBD1 is a possible D gene (5 bases). V was clipped by 5 bases and J by 2 bases, with 24 bases between them. Germline V gene data show CDR1 as MDHEN and CDR2 as SYDVKM. The CDR3 consists of 18 residues. The CDR3 DNA sequence: TGTGCCAGCAGTCCTATAACGGGACTCAGCCACGGAAACACTGAAGCTTTCTTT. This sequence encodes CASSPITGLSHGNTEAFF.

The genes are TRBV7-9 and TRBJ1-2; the match to TRBD1 covers 8 bases. With 3 bases clipped from V and 8 bases from J, the junction kept 5 bases outside the gene matches. Germline CDR1 reads SEHNR; CDR2 reads FQNEAQ (reference sequence). The CDR3 extends over 13 amino acids. The CDR3 region has the DNA TGTGCCAGCAGCTTGGACAGGGAGGACGGCTACACCTTC. Translation gives CASSLDREDGYTF.